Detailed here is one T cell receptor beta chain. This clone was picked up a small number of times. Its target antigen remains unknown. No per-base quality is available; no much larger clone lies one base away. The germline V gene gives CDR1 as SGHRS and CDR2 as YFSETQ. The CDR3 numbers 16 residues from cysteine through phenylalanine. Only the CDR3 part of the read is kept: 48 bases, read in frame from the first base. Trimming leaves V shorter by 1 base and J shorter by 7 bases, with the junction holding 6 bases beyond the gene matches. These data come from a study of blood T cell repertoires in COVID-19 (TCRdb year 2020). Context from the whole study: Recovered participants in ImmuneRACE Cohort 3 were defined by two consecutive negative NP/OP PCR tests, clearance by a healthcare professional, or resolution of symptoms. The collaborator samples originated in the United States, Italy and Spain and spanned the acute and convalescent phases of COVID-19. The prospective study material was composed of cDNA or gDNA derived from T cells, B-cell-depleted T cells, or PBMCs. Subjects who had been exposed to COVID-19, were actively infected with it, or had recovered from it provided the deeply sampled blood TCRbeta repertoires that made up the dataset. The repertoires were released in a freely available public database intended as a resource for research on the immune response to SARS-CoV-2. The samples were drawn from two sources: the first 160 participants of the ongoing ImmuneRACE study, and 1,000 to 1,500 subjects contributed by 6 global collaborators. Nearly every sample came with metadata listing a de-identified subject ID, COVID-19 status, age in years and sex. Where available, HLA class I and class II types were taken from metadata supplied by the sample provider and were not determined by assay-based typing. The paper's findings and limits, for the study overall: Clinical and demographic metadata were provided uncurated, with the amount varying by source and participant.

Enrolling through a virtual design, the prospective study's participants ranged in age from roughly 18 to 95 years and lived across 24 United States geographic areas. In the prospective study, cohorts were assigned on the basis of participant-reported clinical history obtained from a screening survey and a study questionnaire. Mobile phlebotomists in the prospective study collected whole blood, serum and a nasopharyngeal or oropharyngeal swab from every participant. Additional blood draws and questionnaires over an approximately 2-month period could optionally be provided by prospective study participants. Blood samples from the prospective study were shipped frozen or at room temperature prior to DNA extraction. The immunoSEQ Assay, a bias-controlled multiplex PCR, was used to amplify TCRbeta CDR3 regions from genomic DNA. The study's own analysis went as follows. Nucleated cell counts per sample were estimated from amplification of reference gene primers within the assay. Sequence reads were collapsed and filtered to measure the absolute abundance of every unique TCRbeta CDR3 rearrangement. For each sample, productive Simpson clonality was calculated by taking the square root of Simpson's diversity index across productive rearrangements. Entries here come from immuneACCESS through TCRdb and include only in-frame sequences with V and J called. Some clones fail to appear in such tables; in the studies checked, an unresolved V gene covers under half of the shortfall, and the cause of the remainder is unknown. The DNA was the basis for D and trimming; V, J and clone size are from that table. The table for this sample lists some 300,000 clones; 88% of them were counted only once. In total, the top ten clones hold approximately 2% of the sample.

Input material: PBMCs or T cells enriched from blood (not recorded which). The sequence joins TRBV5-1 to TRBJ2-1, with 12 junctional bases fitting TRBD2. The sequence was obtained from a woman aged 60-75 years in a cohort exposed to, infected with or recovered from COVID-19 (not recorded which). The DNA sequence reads TGCGCCAGCAGCTTGCCGACTAGCGGGAGATCAAATGAGCAGTTCTTC. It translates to CASSLPTSGRSNEQFF. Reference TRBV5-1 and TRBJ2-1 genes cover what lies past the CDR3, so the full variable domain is KAGVTQTPRYLIKTRGQQVTLSCSPISGHRSVSWYQQTPGQGLQFLFEYFSETQRNKGNFPGRFSGRQFSNSRSEMNVSTLELGDSALYLCASSLPTSGRSNEQFFGPGTRLTVL.